What follows describes a single TCR beta chain. The assay was immunoSEQ multiplex PCR, and TCRdb's table has in-frame clones only and misses some. The sample lists 30,000 to 35,000 clones, approximately 90% occurring once. The data stem from a study of T cell changes during pregnancy in multiple sclerosis. The germline V gene has CDR1 SNHLY and CDR2 FYNNEI. The CDR3 is made up of 15 amino acids. V lost 4 bases and J 8 bases, leaving 15 bases between the germline ends. The source was CD8+ T cells from peripheral blood mononuclear cells, collected in the first trimester of pregnancy. This receptor was identified in a female donor with multiple sclerosis, enrolled in a pregnancy study. The genes are TRBV2 and TRBJ1-6; the D gene is possibly TRBD1 (6 bases). CDR3 nucleotide sequence: TGTGCCAGCAGTGCGGGGGGCACGGTTTATTCACCCCTCCACTTT. Translating gives CASSAGGTVYSPLHF.